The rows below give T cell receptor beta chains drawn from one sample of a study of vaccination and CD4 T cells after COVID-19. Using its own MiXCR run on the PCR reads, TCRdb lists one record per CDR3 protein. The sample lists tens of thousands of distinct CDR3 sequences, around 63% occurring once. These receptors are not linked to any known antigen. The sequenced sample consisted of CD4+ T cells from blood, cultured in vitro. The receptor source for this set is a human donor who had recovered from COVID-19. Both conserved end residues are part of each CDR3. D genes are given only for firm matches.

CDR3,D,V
CATSDPQGFGTDTQYF,-,TRBV15
CASSARDRRQETQYF,TRBD1,TRBV7-2
CASAPPAGGDTQYF,-,TRBV7-3
CASSYDGGLVQGRGTEAFF,-,TRBV6-5
CAAKRQGRREDGYTF,TRBD1,TRBV6-1
CASSLILVENTEAFF,-,TRBV11-3
CASSQRWGSTGVNYGYTF,TRBD1,TRBV4-3
CASRATGTGGRSNYGYTF,TRBD1,TRBV28
CASSLDKNTEAFF,-,TRBV11-1
CASLNPSGTSNQPQHF,-,TRBV6-1
CASIRDQETQYF,-,TRBV2
CASSLGWRRGSEDTQYF,TRBD1,TRBV7-9
CASSLLGQGFAEAFF,TRBD1,TRBV28
CSARGTGDNYGYTF,TRBD1,TRBV20-1
CASTRTQTYGYTF,-,TRBV5-8
CASSWGLAGGPGEQFF,TRBD2,TRBV7-3
CASSLGAGQPRLMGSEAFF,TRBD1,TRBV7-2
CASTGTSGSGDTQYF,TRBD2,TRBV2
CASSLGQGTGYTF,TRBD1,TRBV5-4
CASSLRGFTYEQYF,-,TRBV28
CATSRGDSYEQYF,TRBD1,TRBV15
CASSIVRPPYEQYF,-,TRBV19
CSALTEGADGYTF,TRBD1,TRBV20-1
CASSEALQRPYTF,-,TRBV6-1
CSAATTGLVGADTQYF,TRBD2,TRBV20-1
CATSGGDRGARGYTF,TRBD1,TRBV15
CASSFLGGSYNEQFF,TRBD2,TRBV6-2/TRBV6-3
CASRRNSALEQFF,-,TRBV5-1
CSASRDRGLSAEKLFF,TRBD1,TRBV20-1
CASSPRDLNTEAFF,-,TRBV3-1
CAWDREAADRGGYTF,TRBD1,TRBV30
CATSREGGIYQPQHF,-,TRBV15
CATSSGRFPETQYF,-,TRBV15
CAWSVIWGETQYF,-,TRBV30
CASTGHTSVEAFF,-,TRBV6-2/TRBV6-3
CASSAPGLNSPLHF,-,TRBV9
CASRRDRNSYEQYF,TRBD1,TRBV2
CSARGPGGAFTGELFF,TRBD2,TRBV20-1
CASRMSFSSYNSPLHF,-,TRBV6-1
CATRSSGDTQYF,-,TRBV24-1
CASSTGLQSSYNSPLHF,-,TRBV19
CASSSPGRGMNTGELFF,TRBD1,TRBV11-3
CSAIPWVSSTDTQYF,-,TRBV20-1
CSGTFSSYNEQFF,-,TRBV20-1
CSARETGGGGYTF,TRBD1,TRBV20-1
CASSLVPGQGAASPLHF,TRBD1,TRBV5-1
CASSYSRTGEQYF,-,TRBV6-5
CASGSGTNGNTIYF,-,TRBV7-6
CASSLKQGNYEQYF,-,TRBV27
CASSLFGRAGYTF,-,TRBV27
CASSRDRTFYGYTF,-,TRBV21-1
CASSGRQGPADTQYF,-,TRBV11-3
CASSYPLPDRSGNTEAFF,-,TRBV6-2/TRBV6-3
CASSIELRNTEAFF,-,TRBV19
CASSPARDRQPQHF,-,TRBV12-3/TRBV12-4
CASSFRQGGTDTQYF,-,TRBV7-9
CASSLGLARDAETQYF,TRBD2,TRBV7-8